Presented here are 15 T cell receptor beta chains from one specimen sequenced in a study of long-term antiretroviral therapy in people with HIV. At survey level, the immunoSEQ assay was run in its v3.0 version. Clones were sequenced by immunoSEQ multiplex PCR, and TCRdb holds only the in-frame ones, with some missing. The sample lists approximately 27,000 clones; 90% were seen once. This sample comprised unsorted PBMCs, obtained about 5.3 years after starting antiretroviral therapy. The receptors were gathered from a woman aged 40 to 55 with HIV.

This chain joins TRBV13 and TRBJ2-7; perhaps TRBD2 as D (6 bases). The germline V gene has CDR1 PRHDT and CDR2 FYEKMQ (reference sequence). V shed 5 bases and J shed 2 bases, with 16 bases lying between them. The CDR3 sequence is 15 residues long. CDR3 nucleotide sequence: TGTGCCAGCAGCCGTCGGAGTAGCGGTACCTACGAGCAGTACTTC. Translation gives CASSRRSSGTYEQYF.

The chain joins TRBV7-9 to TRBJ2-7; D unresolved. Germline V gives CDR1 SEHNR, CDR2 FQNEAQ (reference sequence). Trimming pared 2 bases from V and 0 bases from J, leaving 8 bases between. This CDR3 has 14 residues. CDR3 DNA: TGTGCCAGCAGCTTAACACTGGGCTCCTACGAGCAGTACTTC. It yields the protein CASSLTLGSYEQYF.

This chain connects TRBV11-1 to TRBJ2-3, with D perhaps TRBD1 (5 bases). Germline V CDR1 and CDR2: SGHAT, FQDESV (reference sequence). V lost 4 bases, J lost 8 bases, and 16 bases lay in between. There are 14 residues in the CDR3. In DNA, the CDR3 is TGTGCCAGCAGCTCGAGAATTGGGGCTCTTACGCAGTATTTT. Amino acid sequence: CASSSRIGALTQYF.

J is TRBJ2-3 and V is TRBV6-7, with 11 bases aligning to TRBD2. Being an ORF, TRBV6-7 has a function that is uncertain. The CDR3 loop spans 15 amino acids. V gave up 6 bases and J gave up 9 bases; unmatched junction bases: 11. CDR3 nucleotide sequence: TGTGCCAGCAGCCATCTAGCGGGAGGCACCGGCACGCAGTATTTT. It translates to CASSHLAGGTGTQYF.

The genes are TRBV10-3 and TRBJ2-3; the match to TRBD2 covers 11 bases. V lost 3 bases, J lost 2 bases, and 1 base stayed unmatched. The CDR3 runs to 15 residues. Germline V gene sequence: CDR1 ENHRY, CDR2 SYGVKD. Here the CDR3 DNA reads TGTGCCATCAGTGAACTAGCGGGAGCCACAGATACGCAGTATTTT. Its translation: CAISELAGATDTQYF.

The rearrangement links TRBV5-1 to TRBJ2-3; D gene ambiguous. The CDR3 spans 16 residues. The V end lost 3 bases, the J end lost 0 bases, and 14 bases lay between the germline ends. The germline gives CDR1 SGHRS, CDR2 YFSETQ. This CDR3 is CASSSATVTSTDTQYF. For the CDR3, the DNA is TGCGCCAGCAGCTCAGCTACAGTGACTAGCACAGATACGCAGTATTTT.

This sequence joins TRBV11-2 and TRBJ2-7, with D uncertain. V was trimmed by 4 bases and J by 7 bases, leaving 11 bases between them. CDR3 length: 12 amino acids. The germline gives CDR1 SGHAT, CDR2 FQNNGV. This CDR3 is CASSSRLREQYF. As DNA, the CDR3 is TGTGCCAGCAGCTCCCGCCTACGGGAGCAGTACTTC.

CDR3 nucleotides: TGTGCCAGCAGCTTAGAGGTCAGGGGAAACTCTGGAAACACCATATATTTT. This sequence encodes CASSLEVRGNSGNTIYF. This rearrangement joins TRBV7-9 to TRBJ1-3; D is possibly TRBD1 (6 bases). The V gene lost 1 base and the J gene lost 0 bases, with 13 bases spanning the gap. The CDR3 sequence is 17 residues long. Germline CDR1 is SEHNR and CDR2 is FQNEAQ (reference sequence). The full variable domain, its missing parts supplied by reference TRBV7-9 and TRBJ1-3, is DTGVSQNPRHKITKRGQNVTFRCDPISEHNRLYWYRQTLGQGPEFLTYFQNEAQLEKSRLLSDRFSAERPKGSFSTLEIQRTEQGDSAMYLCASSLEVRGNSGNTIYFGEGSWLTVV.

The J gene is TRBJ2-7, the V gene TRBV5-1; no definite D call. Trimming left V 2 bases short and J 3 bases short, with 9 bases between. This CDR3 region has 13 residues. Germline CDR1 and CDR2: SGHRS and YFSETQ. CDR3 in amino acids: CASSLFADYEQYF. In nucleotides, the CDR3 is TGCGCCAGCAGCTTATTCGCAGACTACGAGCAGTACTTC.

This rearrangement joins TRBV5-5 to TRBJ1-5; no clear D. This CDR3 spans 15 amino acids. The V gene lost 0 bases and the J gene lost 0 bases, with 7 bases spanning the gap. Germline V gives CDR1 SGHKS, CDR2 YYEKEE (reference sequence). CDR3 in DNA: TGTGCCAGCAGCTTGGGATATGATAGCAATCAGCCCCAGCATTTT. Protein: CASSLGYDSNQPQHF. Supplemented by reference TRBV5-5 and TRBJ1-5, the full variable domain reads DAGVTQSPTHLIKTRGQQVTLRCSPISGHKSVSWYQQVLGQGPQFIFQYYEKEERGRGNFPDRFSARQFPNYSSELNVNALLLGDSALYLCASSLGYDSNQPQHFGDGTRLSIL.

This chain connects TRBV6-4 to TRBJ2-3, with D possibly matching TRBD1 (5 bases). Germline-derived CDR1 and CDR2 are MRHNA and SNTAGT. The CDR3 contains 11 residues. Trimming cost V 4 bases and J 6 bases, with 5 bases left between them. CDR3 sequence: CASSGQDTQYF. The CDR3 DNA sequence: TGTGCCAGCAGTGGACAGGATACGCAGTATTTT.

The genes are TRBV9 and TRBJ2-5, with 11 positions matching TRBD1. The CDR3 totals 16 residues. Looked up from germline, CDR1 is SGDLS and CDR2 is YYNGEE. The trim removed 4 bases at V and 1 base at J, leaving 6 bases unmatched. CDR3 nucleotide sequence: TGTGCCAGCAGCACATCCGGGACAGGGGGCCAAGAGACCCAGTACTTC. This codes for CASSTSGTGGQETQYF.

This chain links TRBV5-4 with TRBJ2-7; D is possibly TRBD2 (6 bases). CDR3 length equals 14 residues. Between the trimmed V and J ends, which lost 4 bases and 2 bases, there was a span of 13 bases. The germline gives CDR1 SGHNT, CDR2 YYREEE (reference sequence). The CDR3 here is CASSHGRQPYEQYF. CDR3 bases: TGTGCCAGCAGCCATGGGAGGCAGCCCTACGAGCAGTACTTC.

This sequence joins TRBV5-4 and TRBJ2-3, with a possible D match to TRBD2 (5 bases). CDR3 length equals 14 residues. Trimming pared 4 bases from V and 4 bases from J, leaving 13 bases between. Germline V CDR1 and CDR2: SGHNT, YYREEE (reference sequence). CDR3 DNA sequence: TGTGCCAGCAGCGATTCTGGGAGCTCAGATACGCAGTATTTT. Translating gives CASSDSGSSDTQYF.

This chain uses TRBV6-5 with TRBJ1-1, with a tentative D call TRBD1 (6 bases). Germline V gene sequence: CDR1 MNHEY, CDR2 SVGAGI. This CDR3 is 14 amino acids long. V was clipped by 2 bases and J by 1 base, with 8 bases between them. CDR3 coding DNA: TGTGCCAGCAGTTACAAGGGGGGGAACACTGAAGCTTTCTTT. Encoded protein: CASSYKGGNTEAFF.